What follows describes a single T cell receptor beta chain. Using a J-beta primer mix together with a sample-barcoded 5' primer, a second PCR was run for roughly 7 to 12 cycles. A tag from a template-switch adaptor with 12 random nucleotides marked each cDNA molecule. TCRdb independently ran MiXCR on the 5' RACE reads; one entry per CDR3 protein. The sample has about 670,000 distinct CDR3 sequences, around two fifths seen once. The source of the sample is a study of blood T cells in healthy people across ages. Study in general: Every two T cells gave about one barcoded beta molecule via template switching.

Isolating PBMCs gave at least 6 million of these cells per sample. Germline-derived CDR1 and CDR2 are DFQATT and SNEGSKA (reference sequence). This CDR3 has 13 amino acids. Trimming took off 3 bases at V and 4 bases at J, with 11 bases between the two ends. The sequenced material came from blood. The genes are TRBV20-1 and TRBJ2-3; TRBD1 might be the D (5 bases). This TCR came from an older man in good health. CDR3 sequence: CSARGLGADTQYF. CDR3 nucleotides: TGCAGTGCTAGGGGGCTAGGGGCAGATACGCAGTATTTT.